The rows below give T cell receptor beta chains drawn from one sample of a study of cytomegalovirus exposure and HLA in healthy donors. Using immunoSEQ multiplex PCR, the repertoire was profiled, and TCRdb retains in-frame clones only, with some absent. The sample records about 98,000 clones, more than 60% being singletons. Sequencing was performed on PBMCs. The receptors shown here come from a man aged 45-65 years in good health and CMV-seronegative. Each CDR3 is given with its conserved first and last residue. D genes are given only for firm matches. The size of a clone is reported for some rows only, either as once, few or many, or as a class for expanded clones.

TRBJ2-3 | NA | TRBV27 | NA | CASRGLRGRTDTQYF | TGTGCCAGCCGCGGGCTCAGGGGCCGCACAGATACGCAGTATTTT
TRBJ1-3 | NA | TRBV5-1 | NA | CASSPRTDSGNTIYF | TGCGCCAGCAGCCCCCGGACTGACTCTGGAAACACCATATATTTT
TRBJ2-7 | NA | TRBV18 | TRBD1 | CASSARTGDSYEQYF | TGTGCCAGCTCTGCAAGGACAGGGGACTCCTACGAGCAGTACTTC
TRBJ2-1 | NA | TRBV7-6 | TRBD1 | CASSSAGTGHDNEQFF | TGTGCCAGCAGCTCTGCCGGGACAGGGCATGACAATGAGCAGTTCTTC
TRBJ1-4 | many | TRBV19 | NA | CASSPQGNEKLFF | TGTGCCAGTAGTCCCCAGGGGAATGAAAAACTGTTTTTT
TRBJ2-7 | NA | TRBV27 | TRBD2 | CASSLLAGGSYEQYF | TGTGCCAGCAGTCTCCTAGCGGGGGGATCCTACGAGCAGTACTTC
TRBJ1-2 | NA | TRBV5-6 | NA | CASSLGPSANYGYTF | TGTGCCAGCAGCTTGGGGCCCTCAGCTAACTATGGCTACACCTTC
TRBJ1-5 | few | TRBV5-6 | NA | CASSLYRGNNQPQHF | TGTGCCAGCAGCTTGTATAGGGGGAACAATCAGCCCCAGCATTTT
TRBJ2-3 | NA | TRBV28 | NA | CASSSARGMGTDTQYF | TGTGCCAGCAGTTCGGCCAGGGGAATGGGGACAGATACGCAGTATTTT
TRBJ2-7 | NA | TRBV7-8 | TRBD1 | CASSLGTGISYEQYF | TGTGCCAGCAGCTTAGGGACAGGAATCTCCTACGAGCAGTACTTC